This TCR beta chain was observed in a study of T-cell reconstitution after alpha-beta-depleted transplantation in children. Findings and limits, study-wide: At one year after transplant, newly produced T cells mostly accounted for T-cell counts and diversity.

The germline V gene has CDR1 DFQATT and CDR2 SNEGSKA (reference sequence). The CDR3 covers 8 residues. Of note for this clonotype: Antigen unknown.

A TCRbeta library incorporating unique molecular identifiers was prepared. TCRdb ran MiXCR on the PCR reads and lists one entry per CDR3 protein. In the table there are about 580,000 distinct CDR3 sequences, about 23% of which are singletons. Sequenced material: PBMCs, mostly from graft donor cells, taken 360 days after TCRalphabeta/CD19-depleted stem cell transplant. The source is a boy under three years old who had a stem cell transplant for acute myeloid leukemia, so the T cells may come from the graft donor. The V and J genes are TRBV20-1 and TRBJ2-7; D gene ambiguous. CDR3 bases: TGCACCCTGCACGAGCAGTACGTC. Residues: CTLHEQYV.